This paragraph covers one T cell receptor (beta chain) sequence. Losses at the gene ends were 1 base for V and 2 bases for J; bases not matched to a gene: 9. The CDR3 covers 17 residues. CDR1 and CDR2 from the germline V gene are SGHTA and FQGTGA. In each sample, at least 6.5 million PBMCs were isolated. The data originate from a study of blood T cells in healthy people across ages. Study context: Researchers report that template switching captured about one barcoded beta molecule per two T cells.

Together with a sample-barcoded 5' primer, a J-beta primer mix was included in a second PCR lasting about 7 to 12 cycles. Every sample gave at least 3 million paired-end reads containing CDR3. TCRdb passed the 5' RACE reads through MiXCR, listing each CDR3 protein once. Of approximately 940,000 distinct CDR3 sequences in the sample, roughly 48% were seen once. Sequencing used blood. This TCR was recovered from a young man in good health. The chain couples TRBV7-3 to TRBJ1-1; 8 positions agree with TRBD1. The CDR3 loop is CASSLRPAGGSNTEAFF. The CDR3 DNA follows: TGTGCCAGCAGCTTAAGGCCAGCAGGGGGCTCAAACACTGAAGCTTTCTTT.